The present T cell receptor (beta chain) was sequenced within a study of blood T cell repertoires in COVID-19. The authors' processing: Amplified reference gene primers provided the basis for estimating nucleated cell counts. The repertoire was sequenced with immunoSEQ multiplex PCR; TCRdb's copy has only in-frame clones and lacks some. D and trimming were read from the DNA, whereas the V and J calls and clone size are those reported in that table. The table has around 250,000 clones, over 80% seen once. This clone was observed a single time. Germline CDR1 and CDR2: SGHTA and FQGNSA. Germline trimming cut 2 bases from V and 6 bases from J; bases unmatched to any gene: 6. The CDR3 has 15 amino acids.

The sample consisted of peripheral blood. The chain joins TRBV7-2 to TRBJ1-5; 8 nucleotides agree with TRBD1. This receptor was identified in a man between 25 and 39 years old who had recovered from COVID-19. The CDR3 sequence is CASSLSTGVGQPQHF. CDR3 DNA: TGTGCCAGCAGCTTATCGACAGGGGTTGGTCAGCCCCAGCATTTT.